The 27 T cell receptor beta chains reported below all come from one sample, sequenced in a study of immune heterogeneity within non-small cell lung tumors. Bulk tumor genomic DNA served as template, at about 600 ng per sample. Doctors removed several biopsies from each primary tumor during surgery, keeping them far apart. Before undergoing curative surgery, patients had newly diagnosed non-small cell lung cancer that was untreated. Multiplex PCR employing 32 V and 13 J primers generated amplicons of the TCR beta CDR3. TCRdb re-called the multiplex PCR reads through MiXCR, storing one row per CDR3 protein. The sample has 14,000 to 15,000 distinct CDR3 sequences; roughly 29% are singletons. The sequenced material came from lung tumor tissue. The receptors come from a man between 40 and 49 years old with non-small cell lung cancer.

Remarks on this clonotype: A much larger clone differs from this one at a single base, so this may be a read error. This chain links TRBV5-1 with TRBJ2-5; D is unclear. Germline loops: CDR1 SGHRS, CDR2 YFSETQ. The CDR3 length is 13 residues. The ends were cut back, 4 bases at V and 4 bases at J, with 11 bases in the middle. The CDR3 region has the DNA TGCGCCAGCAGCGGGAACGCCCGAGAGACCCAGTACTTC. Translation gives CASSGNARETQYF.

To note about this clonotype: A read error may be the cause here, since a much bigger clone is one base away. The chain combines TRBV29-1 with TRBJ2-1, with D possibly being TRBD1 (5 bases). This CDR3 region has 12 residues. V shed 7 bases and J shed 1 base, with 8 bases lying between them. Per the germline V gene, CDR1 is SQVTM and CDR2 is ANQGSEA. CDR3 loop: CSGQLSYNEQFF. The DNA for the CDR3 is TGCAGCGGACAGCTTTCCTACAATGAGCAGTTCTTC.

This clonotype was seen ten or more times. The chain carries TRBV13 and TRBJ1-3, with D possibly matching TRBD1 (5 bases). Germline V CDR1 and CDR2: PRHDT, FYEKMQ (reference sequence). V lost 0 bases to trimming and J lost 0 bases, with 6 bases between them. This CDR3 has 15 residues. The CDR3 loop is CASSLGTVSGNTIYF. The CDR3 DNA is TGTGCCAGCAGCTTAGGGACAGTCTCTGGAAACACCATATATTTT.

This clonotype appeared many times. The CDR3 loop reads CASSHFGGLSSGNTIYF. DNA of the CDR3: TGTGCCAGCAGCCACTTTGGTGGACTGTCCTCTGGAAACACCATATATTTT. The chain has TRBV3-1 and TRBJ1-3; D gene uncertain. V gave up 3 bases and J gave up 0 bases, with 15 bases separating them. The CDR3 has 17 amino acids. From germline, CDR1 is LGHDT and CDR2 YNNKEL (reference sequence).

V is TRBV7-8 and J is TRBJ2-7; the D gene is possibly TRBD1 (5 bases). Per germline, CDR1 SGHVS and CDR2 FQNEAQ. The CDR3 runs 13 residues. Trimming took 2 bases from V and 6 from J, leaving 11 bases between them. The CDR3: CASSLNQGFEQYF. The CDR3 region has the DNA TGTGCCAGCAGCTTAAACCAGGGTTTCGAGCAGTACTTC.

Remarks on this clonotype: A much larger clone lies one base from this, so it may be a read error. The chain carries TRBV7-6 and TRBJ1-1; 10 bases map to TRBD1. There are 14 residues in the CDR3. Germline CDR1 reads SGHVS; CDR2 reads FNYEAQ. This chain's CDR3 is CASSRDRGRGEALF. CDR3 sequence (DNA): TGTGCCAGCAGCCGCGACAGGGGGCGCGGTGAAGCTTTATTT. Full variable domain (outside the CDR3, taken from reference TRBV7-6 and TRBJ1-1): GAGVSQSPRYKVTKRGQDVALRCDPISGHVSLYWYRQALGQGPEFLTYFNYEAQQDKSGLPNDRFSAERPEGSISTLTIQRTEQRDSAMYRCASSRDRGRGEALFGQGTRLTVV.

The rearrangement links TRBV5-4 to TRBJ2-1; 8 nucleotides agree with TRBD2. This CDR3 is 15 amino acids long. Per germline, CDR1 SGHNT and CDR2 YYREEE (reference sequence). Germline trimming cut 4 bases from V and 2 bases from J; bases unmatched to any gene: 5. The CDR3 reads CASSPGGGTYNEQFF. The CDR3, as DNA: TGTGCCAGCAGCCCCGGGGGGGGCACCTACAATGAGCAGTTCTTC.

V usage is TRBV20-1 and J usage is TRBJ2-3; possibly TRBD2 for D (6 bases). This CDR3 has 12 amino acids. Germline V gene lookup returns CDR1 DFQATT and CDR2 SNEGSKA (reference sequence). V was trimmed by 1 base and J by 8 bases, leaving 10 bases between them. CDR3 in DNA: TGCAGTGCTAGAGCGCTGGGGGGTACGCAGTATTTT. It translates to CSARALGGTQYF.

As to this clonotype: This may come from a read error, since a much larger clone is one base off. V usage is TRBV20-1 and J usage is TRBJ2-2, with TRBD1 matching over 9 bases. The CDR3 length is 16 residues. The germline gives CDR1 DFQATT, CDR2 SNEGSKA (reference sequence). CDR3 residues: CSDRDPGQGNTGELFF. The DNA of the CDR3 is TGCAGTGATAGAGATCCGGGACAGGGAAACACCGGGGAGCTGTTTTTT.

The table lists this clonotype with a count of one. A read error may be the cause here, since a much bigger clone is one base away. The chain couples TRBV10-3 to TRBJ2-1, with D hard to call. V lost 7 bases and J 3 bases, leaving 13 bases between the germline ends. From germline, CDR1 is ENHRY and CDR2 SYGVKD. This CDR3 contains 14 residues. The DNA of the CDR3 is TGTGCCATCACATATGGCGGAGTCTACAATGAGCAGTTCTTC. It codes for CAITYGGVYNEQFF.

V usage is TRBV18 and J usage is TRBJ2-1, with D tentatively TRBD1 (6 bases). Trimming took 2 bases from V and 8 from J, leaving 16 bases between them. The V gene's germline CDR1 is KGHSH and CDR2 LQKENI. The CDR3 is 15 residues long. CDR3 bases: TGTGCCAGCTCACCATATGCGGGCCAGGGGCATGAGCAGTTCTTC. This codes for CASSPYAGQGHEQFF.

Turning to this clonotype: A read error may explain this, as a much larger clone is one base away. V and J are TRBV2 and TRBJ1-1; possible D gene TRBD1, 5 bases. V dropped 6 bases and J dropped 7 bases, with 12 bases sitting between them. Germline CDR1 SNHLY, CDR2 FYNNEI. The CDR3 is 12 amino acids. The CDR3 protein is CASRDWQGEAFF. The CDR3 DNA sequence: TGTGCCAGCAGAGATTGGCAGGGTGAAGCTTTCTTT.

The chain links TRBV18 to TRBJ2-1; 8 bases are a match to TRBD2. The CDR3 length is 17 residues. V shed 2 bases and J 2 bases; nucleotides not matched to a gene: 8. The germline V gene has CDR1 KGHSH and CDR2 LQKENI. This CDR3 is CASSPVAGRAAYNEQFF. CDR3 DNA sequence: TGTGCCAGCTCACCAGTAGCGGGGAGGGCGGCCTACAATGAGCAGTTCTTC.

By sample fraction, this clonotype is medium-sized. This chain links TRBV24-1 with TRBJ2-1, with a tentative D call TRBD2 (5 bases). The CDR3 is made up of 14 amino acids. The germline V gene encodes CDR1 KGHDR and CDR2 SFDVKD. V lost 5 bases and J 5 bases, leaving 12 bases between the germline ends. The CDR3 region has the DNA TGTGCCACCAGTGTATCGGGAACAGACAATGAGCAGTTCTTC. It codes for CATSVSGTDNEQFF.

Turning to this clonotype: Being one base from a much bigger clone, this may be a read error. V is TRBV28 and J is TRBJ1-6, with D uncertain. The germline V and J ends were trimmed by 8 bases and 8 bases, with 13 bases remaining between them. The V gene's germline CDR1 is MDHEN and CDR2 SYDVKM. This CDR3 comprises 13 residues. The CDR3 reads CASALREHSPLHF. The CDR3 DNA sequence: TGTGCCAGCGCCCTCAGAGAACATTCACCCCTCCACTTT.

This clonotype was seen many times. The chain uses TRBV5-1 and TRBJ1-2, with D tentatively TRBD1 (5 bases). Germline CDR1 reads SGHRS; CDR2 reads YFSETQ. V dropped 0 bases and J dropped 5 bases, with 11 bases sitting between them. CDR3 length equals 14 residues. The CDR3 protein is CASSLEGLRYGYTF. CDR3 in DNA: TGCGCCAGCAGCTTGGAGGGACTTCGGTATGGCTACACCTTC. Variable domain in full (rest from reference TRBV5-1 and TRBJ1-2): KAGVTQTPRYLIKTRGQQVTLSCSPISGHRSVSWYQQTPGQGLQFLFEYFSETQRNKGNFPGRFSGRQFSNSRSEMNVSTLELGDSALYLCASSLEGLRYGYTFGSGTRLTVV.

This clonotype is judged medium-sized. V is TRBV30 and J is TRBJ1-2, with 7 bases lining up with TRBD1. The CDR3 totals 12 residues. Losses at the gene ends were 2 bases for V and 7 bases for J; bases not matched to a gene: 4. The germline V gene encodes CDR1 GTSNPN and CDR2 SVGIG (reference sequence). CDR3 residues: CAWSRTGGGYTF. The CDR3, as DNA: TGTGCCTGGAGTAGGACAGGAGGTGGCTACACCTTC.

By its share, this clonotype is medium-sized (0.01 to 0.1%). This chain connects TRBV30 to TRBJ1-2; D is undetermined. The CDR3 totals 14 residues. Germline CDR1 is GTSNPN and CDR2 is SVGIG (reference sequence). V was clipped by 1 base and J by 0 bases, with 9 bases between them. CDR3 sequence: CAWSGSTTNYGYTF. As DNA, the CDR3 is TGTGCCTGGAGTGGTAGCACCACTAACTATGGCTACACCTTC.

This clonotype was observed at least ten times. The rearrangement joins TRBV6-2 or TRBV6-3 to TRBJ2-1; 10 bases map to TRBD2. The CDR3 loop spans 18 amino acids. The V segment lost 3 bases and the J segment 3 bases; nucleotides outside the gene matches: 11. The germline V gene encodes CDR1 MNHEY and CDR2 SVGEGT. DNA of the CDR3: TGTGCCAGCAGTTATACTTTGGGAGCGGGAGGGGACTACAATGAGCAGTTCTTC. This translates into CASSYTLGAGGDYNEQFF.

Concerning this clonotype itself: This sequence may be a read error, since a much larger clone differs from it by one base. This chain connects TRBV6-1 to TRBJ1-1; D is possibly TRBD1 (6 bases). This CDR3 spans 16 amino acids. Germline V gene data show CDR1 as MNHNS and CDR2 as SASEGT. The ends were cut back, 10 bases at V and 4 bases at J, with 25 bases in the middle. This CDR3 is CATRTDRSQMITEAFF. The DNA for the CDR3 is TGTGCCACCAGGACCGACAGGAGCCAAATGATCACTGAAGCTTTCTTT.

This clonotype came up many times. The CDR3, as DNA: TGTGCCAGTAGTATAGAGGATACGCAGTATTTT. Amino acids: CASSIEDTQYF. V gene TRBV19 combines with J gene TRBJ2-3, with unresolved D. CDR1 and CDR2 from the germline V gene are LNHDA and SQIVND (reference sequence). The CDR3 consists of 11 residues. V was pared by 0 bases and J by 6 bases, with 1 base between.

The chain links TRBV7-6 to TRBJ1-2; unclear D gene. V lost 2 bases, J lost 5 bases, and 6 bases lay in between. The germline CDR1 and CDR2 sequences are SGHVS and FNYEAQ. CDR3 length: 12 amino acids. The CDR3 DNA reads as TGTGCCAGCAGCTTATCTGGGTATGGCTACACCTTC. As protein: CASSLSGYGYTF.

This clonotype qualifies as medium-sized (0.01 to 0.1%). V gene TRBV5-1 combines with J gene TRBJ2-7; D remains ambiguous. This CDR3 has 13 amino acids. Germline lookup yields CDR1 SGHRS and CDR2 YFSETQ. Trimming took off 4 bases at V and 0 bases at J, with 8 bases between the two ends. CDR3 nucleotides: TGCGCCAGCAGCCGGACCACCTCCTACGAGCAGTACTTC. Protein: CASSRTTSYEQYF.

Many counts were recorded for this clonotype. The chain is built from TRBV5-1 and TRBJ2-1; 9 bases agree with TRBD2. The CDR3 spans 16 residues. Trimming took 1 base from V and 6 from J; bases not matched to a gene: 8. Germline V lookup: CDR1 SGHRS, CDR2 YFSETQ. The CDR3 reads CASSLSWTSVGNEQFF. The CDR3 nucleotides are TGCGCCAGCAGCTTGTCTTGGACTAGCGTCGGCAATGAGCAGTTCTTC.

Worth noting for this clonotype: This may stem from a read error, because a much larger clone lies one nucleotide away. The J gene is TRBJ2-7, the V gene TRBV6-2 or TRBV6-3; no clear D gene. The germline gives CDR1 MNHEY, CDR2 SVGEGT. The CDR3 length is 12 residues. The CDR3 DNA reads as TGTGCCAGCTCACCGAGCTCCTACGAGCAGCACTTC. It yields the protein CASSPSSYEQHF.

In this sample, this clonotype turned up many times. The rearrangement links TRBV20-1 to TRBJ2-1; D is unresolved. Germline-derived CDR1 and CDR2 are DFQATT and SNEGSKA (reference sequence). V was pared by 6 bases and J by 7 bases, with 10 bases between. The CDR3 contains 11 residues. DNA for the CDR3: TGCAGTGCCGACCGAGCGAATGAGCAGTTCTTC. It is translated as CSADRANEQFF.

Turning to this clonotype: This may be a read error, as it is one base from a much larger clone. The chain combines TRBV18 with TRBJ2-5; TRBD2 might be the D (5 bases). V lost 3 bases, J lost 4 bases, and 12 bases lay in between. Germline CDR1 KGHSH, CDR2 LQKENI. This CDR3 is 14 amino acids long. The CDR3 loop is CASSPHGIGETQYF. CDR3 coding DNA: TGTGCCAGCTCACCCCACGGGATCGGAGAGACCCAGTACTTC.